This TCR beta chain was profiled in a study of blood T cell repertoires in COVID-19 (dated by TCRdb to 2018 to 2020). Regarding the research as a whole: Samples covering the acute and convalescent phases of COVID-19 were provided by collaborators in the United States, Italy and Spain. The repertoires were made available in a free public database intended to serve as a resource for research on the immune response to SARS-CoV-2. The prospective study material was composed of cDNA or gDNA derived from T cells, B-cell-depleted T cells, or PBMCs. Sample metadata almost always included a de-identified subject ID, COVID-19 status, age in years and sex. Subjects who had been exposed to COVID-19, were actively infected with it, or had recovered from it provided the deeply sampled blood TCRbeta repertoires that made up the dataset. Where available, HLA class I and class II types were obtained from metadata supplied by the sample provider rather than from assay-based typing. Samples came from the ongoing ImmuneRACE study (first 160 participants) plus 1,254 subjects from 6 global collaborators.

The collaborating institutions used their own protocols to collect whole blood in K2EDTA tubes. For TCRbeta analysis, collaborator samples were shipped as frozen whole blood, as isolated PBMCs, or as DNA extracted from either sample type. Overall study results and their limits: The amount of clinical and demographic metadata varied by source and participant and was provided uncurated.

TCRbeta CDR3 regions were amplified from genomic DNA using the immunoSEQ Assay, a bias-controlled multiplex PCR. Per the source publication's procedure: Nucleated cell counts per sample were estimated from amplification of reference gene primers within the assay. Sequence reads were collapsed and filtered to measure the absolute abundance of every unique TCRbeta CDR3 rearrangement. Productive Simpson clonality was computed per sample as the square root of Simpson's diversity index over productive rearrangements. The immuneACCESS repertoire file appears here via TCRdb, limited to in-frame rearrangements. These files lack a portion of the clones; in checked studies, under half of the deficit traces to unresolved V genes, and the cause of the others is not known. From that table come the V and J calls and clone size; the DNA was used to work out D and trimming. The sample profile shows some 33,000 clones; around nine tenths of them were found once. The ten largest clones represent around 2% of the sample.

In regard to this clone: What this receptor recognizes is not known. It has no much larger one-base neighbor in the sample; base qualities were not kept.

From its cysteine to its phenylalanine, the CDR3 spans 16 amino acids. The CDR3 DNA has 48 bases and is translated from base 1. For CDR1 and CDR2, the germline V gene lists LGHNT and FRNRAP. Trimming takes 0 bases off V and 4 bases off J; junction bases not matched to a gene: 6. This receptor was obtained from a human donor in a cohort sampled during active COVID-19. The receptor chain draws on TRBV12-5 and TRBJ2-3, and TRBD2 aligns with 8 junction nucleotides. Sequenced material: peripheral blood. The CDR3 region reads CASGLVSGGPADTQYF. The sequence in DNA is TGTGCTAGTGGTTTGGTCTCGGGGGGGCCAGCAGATACGCAGTATTTT.